This passage covers 6 T cell receptor beta chains from one sample sequenced in a study of regulatory T cells in long-lasting Graves disease. Arm-PCR of CDR3 regions and iRepertoire HTBI primers were used to build TCR beta libraries. TCRdb re-called the multiplex PCR reads through MiXCR, storing one row per CDR3 protein. Counted here are about 240,000 distinct CDR3 sequences, around 20% occurring once; the ten biggest clones make up approximately 15%. Time point indicated: newly diagnosed GD, antithyroid drugs for less than 3 months. RNA isolated from PBMCs was used to make the TCR library. Sequencing was performed on peripheral blood mononuclear cells (PBMCs), taken at new diagnosis, from a patient treated with antithyroid drugs. All receptors derive from a female donor with Graves disease.

V is TRBV19 and J is TRBJ1-2, with D possibly being TRBD1 (6 bases). Germline CDR1 is LNHDA and CDR2 is SQIVND (reference sequence). The CDR3 is 15 residues long. V lost 5 bases to trimming and J lost 8 bases, with 21 bases between them. This CDR3 is CASSSWGASRGGYTF. The CDR3 region has the DNA TGTGCCAGTAGTTCGTGGGGGGCCTCGAGGGGAGGCTACACCTTC.

This clonotype was counted ten times or more. The V gene is TRBV7-7, the J gene TRBJ2-5; tentative D call: TRBD1 (6 bases). Germline CDR1 SSHAT, CDR2 FNYEAQ (reference sequence). The CDR3 extends over 14 amino acids. Trimming left V 5 bases short and J 5 bases short, with 15 bases between. In DNA form, the CDR3 reads TGTGCCAGCAGCCGGACATCTAGGGGGGAGACCCAGTACTTC. This sequence encodes CASSRTSRGETQYF.

A note on this clonotype: Since a much larger clone is just one base distant, this may be a read error. The genes are TRBV20-1 and TRBJ1-4; the D gene is possibly TRBD1 (6 bases). Germline CDR1 reads DFQATT; CDR2 reads SNEGSKA (reference sequence). This CDR3 is 13 amino acids long. The germline V and J ends were trimmed by 7 bases and 5 bases, with 14 bases remaining between them. CDR3 in DNA: TGCAGTGTTAGGGGGGGTGGGAATGAAAAACTGTTTTTT. This translates into CSVRGGGNEKLFF.

This clonotype was seen many times. V usage is TRBV20-1 and J usage is TRBJ2-1; 7 nucleotides agree with TRBD2. This CDR3 contains 16 residues. Per germline, CDR1 DFQATT and CDR2 SNEGSKA (reference sequence). Trimming removed 0 bases from V and 8 bases from J; junction bases left unmatched: 13. For the CDR3, the DNA is TGCAGTGCTAGAGACCATAGAGGGAGGGATCCGGATGAGCAGTTCTTC. As protein: CSARDHRGRDPDEQFF.

This clonotype was observed at least ten times. This rearrangement joins TRBV2 to TRBJ2-5; D unresolved. CDR3 length: 13 amino acids. Trimming left V 4 bases short and J 2 bases short, with 8 bases between. Germline-derived CDR1 and CDR2 are SNHLY and FYNNEI. The DNA of the CDR3 is TGTGCCAGCAGTGCCGGGCATCAAGAGACCCAGTACTTC. Translating it yields CASSAGHQETQYF.

This clonotype was observed a handful of times. A far larger clone is a single base away, which makes a read error likely. The chain combines TRBV11-1 with TRBJ2-5; 10 bases map to TRBD2. The CDR3 consists of 16 residues. Germline values: CDR1 SGHAT, CDR2 FQDESV (reference sequence). This CDR3 is CANSSRTSGLQETQYF. CDR3 nucleotide sequence: TGTGCCAACAGCTCACGGACTAGCGGACTCCAAGAGACCCAGTACTTC.